The 28 T cell receptor beta chains below come from one sample, sequenced in a study of blood T cell repertoires in COVID-19. TCRdb keeps only in-frame clones here, not all; method: immunoSEQ multiplex PCR. The sample lists 150,000 to 180,000 clones; roughly four fifths were seen once. Material: peripheral blood. These receptors were taken from a man older than 75 with acute or convalescent COVID-19.

This chain joins TRBV5-8 and TRBJ2-5; 11 nucleotides agree with TRBD1. Germline-derived CDR1 and CDR2 are SGHTS and YDEGEE. The CDR3 sequence is 15 residues long. Trimming at V came to 5 bases and at J to 5 bases, leaving 8 bases not matched to a gene. The CDR3 reads CASSTRTGGAETQYF. CDR3 sequence (DNA): TGTGCCAGCAGTACCCGGACAGGGGGCGCGGAGACCCAGTACTTC.

The chain employs TRBV25-1 and TRBJ2-7, with D tentatively TRBD1 (5 bases). The germline gives CDR1 MGHDK, CDR2 SYGVNS. There are 12 residues in the CDR3. Between the trimmed V and J ends, which lost 2 bases and 5 bases, there was a span of 7 bases. CDR3 nucleotides: TGTGCCAGCAGTGAACAGGGCCACGAGCAGTACTTC. Residues: CASSEQGHEQYF.

The rearrangement joins TRBV18 to TRBJ2-1; the match to TRBD1 covers 7 bases. Trimming removed 2 bases from V and 2 bases from J; junction bases left unmatched: 6. CDR3 length equals 16 residues. Per germline, CDR1 KGHSH and CDR2 LQKENI. The CDR3 here is CASSPTGQSTYNEQFF. The CDR3 DNA sequence: TGTGCCAGCTCACCAACGGGACAGTCAACCTACAATGAGCAGTTCTTC.

V usage is TRBV29-1 and J usage is TRBJ2-1; maybe TRBD1 (5 bases). The V gene lost 6 bases and the J gene lost 5 bases, with 11 bases spanning the gap. The CDR3 spans 12 residues. The germline V gene has CDR1 SQVTM and CDR2 ANQGSEA. The CDR3 here is CSVSAGNNEQFF. CDR3 coding DNA: TGCAGCGTCTCAGCAGGGAACAATGAGCAGTTCTTC.

The genes are TRBV9 and TRBJ1-4, with 9 bases matching TRBD1. Unmatched junction bases numbered 11, after V lost 3 bases and J lost 5 bases. Germline values: CDR1 SGDLS, CDR2 YYNGEE. The CDR3 runs 17 residues. The CDR3 bases are TGTGCCAGCAGCGGCCGACAGGGGGTCGCTCGGAATGAAAAACTGTTTTTT. It specifies CASSGRQGVARNEKLFF.

V is TRBV9 and J is TRBJ2-3, with TRBD2 identical over 7 bases. Germline CDR1 is SGDLS and CDR2 is YYNGEE. The length of the CDR3 is 17 residues. Trimming at V came to 0 bases and at J to 1 base, leaving 8 bases not matched to a gene. As DNA, the CDR3 is TGTGCCAGCAGCGTAGCCCAGTTCGCGGGAGGCACAGATACGCAGTATTTT. Amino acid sequence: CASSVAQFAGGTDTQYF.

The chain uses TRBV11-2 and TRBJ2-1; TRBD2 agrees at 10 bases. The CDR3 contains 15 residues. The V gene's germline CDR1 is SGHAT and CDR2 FQNNGV. V was pared by 4 bases and J by 7 bases, with 7 bases of the junction left unmatched. The CDR3 region has the DNA TGTGCCAGCAGCTGGAGCGGGGGGGCACAAAATGAGCAGTTCTTC. Translated: CASSWSGGAQNEQFF.

This clone was detected once. The chain has TRBV11-3 and TRBJ2-3; D gene uncertain. Trimming took off 3 bases at V and 0 bases at J, with 10 bases between the two ends. This CDR3 has 15 amino acids. The germline V gene has CDR1 SGHNT and CDR2 YENEEA. CDR3 region: CASSFQASSTDTQYF. CDR3 bases: TGTGCCAGCAGCTTCCAAGCCTCTAGCACAGATACGCAGTATTTT.

In this sample, this clone turned up a few times. The chain links TRBV27 to TRBJ1-4, with D possibly matching TRBD1 (5 bases). Germline CDR1 MNHEY, CDR2 SMNVEV (reference sequence). The CDR3 has 14 residues. V dropped 5 bases and J dropped 7 bases, with 14 bases sitting between them. The CDR3 loop reads CASSGGGTAEKLFF. Written as DNA, the CDR3 is TGTGCCAGCAGTGGGGGAGGGACTGCTGAAAAACTGTTTTTT.

This chain connects TRBV7-9 to TRBJ2-4; weak D call: TRBD2 (7 bases). CDR3 length: 15 residues. Germline CDR1 SEHNR, CDR2 FQNEAQ (reference sequence). The V and J ends lost 1 base and 9 bases respectively, with 16 bases between them. CDR3 in DNA: TGTGCCAGCAGCTTAGGAGGGGGAGGGTTTGTCATTCAGTACTTC. Translated: CASSLGGGGFVIQYF.

The sample holds one count of this clone. This chain links TRBV11-3 with TRBJ2-1; 13 bases align to TRBD2. CDR3 length: 16 residues. With 3 bases clipped from V and 7 bases from J, the junction kept 6 bases outside the gene matches. The germline gives CDR1 SGHNT, CDR2 YENEEA. The CDR3, as DNA: TGTGCCAGCAGCTTTGAACTAGCGGGGGGGAGAAATGAGCAGTTCTTC. Protein: CASSFELAGGRNEQFF.

The V call is TRBV27, the J call TRBJ1-1, with 12 bases lining up with TRBD1. CDR1 is MNHEY and CDR2 is SMNVEV in the germline V gene (reference sequence). This CDR3 spans 16 amino acids. The V segment lost 6 bases and the J segment 6 bases; nucleotides outside the gene matches: 11. This chain's CDR3 is CASRILPGQGASEAFF. CDR3 nucleotide sequence: TGTGCCAGCAGAATACTACCGGGACAGGGGGCTTCTGAAGCTTTCTTT.

This chain joins TRBV7-8 and TRBJ2-1, with TRBD2 matching over 9 bases. Germline V CDR1 and CDR2: SGHVS, FQNEAQ. The CDR3 length is 15 residues. The V gene end was trimmed by 5 bases and the J gene end by 6 bases; junction bases not matched to a gene: 8. The CDR3 loop reads CASSIILAGVNEQFF. The CDR3 region has the DNA TGTGCCAGCAGCATCATCTTAGCGGGGGTCAATGAGCAGTTCTTC. The full variable domain, with the rest looked up from reference TRBV7-8 and TRBJ2-1, is GAGVSQSPRYKVAKRGQDVALRCDPISGHVSLFWYQQALGQGPEFLTYFQNEAQLDKSGLPSDRFFAERPEGSVSTLKIQRTQQEDSAVYLCASSIILAGVNEQFFGPGTRLTVL.

This rearrangement joins TRBV5-1 to TRBJ1-2; 7 bases fit TRBD1. V was clipped by 6 bases and J by 3 bases; unmatched bases: 5. The CDR3 runs 13 residues. CDR1 and CDR2 (germline): SGHRS, YFSETQ. The CDR3 sequence is CASTRDSDYGYTF. The CDR3 DNA reads TGCGCCAGCACCCGGGACAGCGACTATGGCTACACCTTC.

V and J are TRBV11-2 and TRBJ1-5, with D possibly matching TRBD1 (5 bases). Germline-derived CDR1 and CDR2 are SGHAT and FQNNGV. CDR3 length equals 13 residues. Between the trimmed V and J ends, which lost 3 bases and 9 bases, there was a span of 12 bases. The DNA for the CDR3 is TGTGCCAGCAGCTTGGACATTCCCATGCCCCAGCATTTT. It is translated as CASSLDIPMPQHF.

The V and J genes are TRBV5-4 and TRBJ1-1; D is possibly TRBD1 (5 bases). Trimming cost V 4 bases and J 6 bases, with 16 bases left between them. Per germline, CDR1 SGHNT and CDR2 YYREEE (reference sequence). The CDR3 is 14 residues long. DNA of the CDR3: TGTGCCAGCAGCCTCGACTCGGGGGTCGCTGAAGCTTTCTTT. It is translated as CASSLDSGVAEAFF.

This clone was detected once. The V and J genes are TRBV18 and TRBJ1-1; D is possibly TRBD1 (5 bases). The germline V and J ends were trimmed by 3 bases and 4 bases, with 12 bases remaining between them. This CDR3 region has 14 residues. Looked up from germline, CDR1 is KGHSH and CDR2 is LQKENI. CDR3 residues: CASSPGGGGTEAFF. CDR3 sequence (DNA): TGTGCCAGCTCACCGGGGGGAGGAGGCACTGAAGCTTTCTTT.

This chain joins TRBV6-5 and TRBJ2-7; 10 bases match TRBD1. Per germline, CDR1 MNHEY and CDR2 SVGAGI. V was pared by 4 bases and J by 4 bases, with 1 base of the junction left unmatched. The length of the CDR3 is 13 residues. The CDR3 nucleotides read TGTGCCAGCAGTTCGGGACAGGGGTACGAGCAGTACGTC. Protein sequence: CASSSGQGYEQYV.

This chain links TRBV28 with TRBJ1-1; D unresolved. V was clipped by 2 bases and J by 4 bases, with 2 bases between them. Germline assignment: CDR1 MDHEN and CDR2 SYDVKM. This CDR3 is built from 11 residues. CDR3 region: CASSLRTEAFF. The DNA of the CDR3 is TGTGCCAGCAGTTTACGCACTGAAGCTTTCTTT.

V gene TRBV2 combines with J gene TRBJ1-5; D is perhaps TRBD1 (5 bases). This CDR3 has 14 residues. CDR1 is SNHLY, CDR2 FYNNEI, per germline. Trimming cost V 7 bases and J 13 bases, with 23 bases left between them. The CDR3 reads CASKPYSSGGGQHF. CDR3 nucleotide sequence: TGTGCCAGCAAACCGTACTCTTCGGGGGGAGGTCAGCATTTT.

V gene TRBV11-2 combines with J gene TRBJ2-3, with TRBD2 as a possible D gene (7 bases). Germline lookup yields CDR1 SGHAT and CDR2 FQNNGV. Trimming left V 3 bases short and J 2 bases short, with 12 bases between. The CDR3 has 15 residues. DNA for the CDR3: TGTGCCAGCAGCTTCATAGGGGGGGCCACAGATACGCAGTATTTT. Translating it yields CASSFIGGATDTQYF.

This chain uses TRBV29-1 with TRBJ2-6; no clear D. This CDR3 is 13 amino acids long. Germline loops: CDR1 SQVTM, CDR2 ANQGSEA. Deletions cut 6 bases from V and 4 bases from J, with 10 bases between. The CDR3 nucleotides are TGCAGCGTGCCTCAGGCCGGGGCCAACGTCCTGACTTTC. It codes for CSVPQAGANVLTF.

V gene TRBV7-9 combines with J gene TRBJ2-5; D ambiguous. With 1 base removed from V and 4 bases from J, the gap between germline ends came to 7 bases. This CDR3 has 13 amino acids. The germline V gene has CDR1 SEHNR and CDR2 FQNEAQ (reference sequence). This CDR3 is CASSLGSPETQYF. The CDR3 nucleotides read TGTGCCAGCAGCTTAGGCAGTCCAGAGACCCAGTACTTC.

Concerning this clone itself: Other nucleotide sequences in the sample specify the same CDR3. The rearrangement uses TRBV6-2 or TRBV6-3 and TRBJ2-3; unclear D gene. CDR1 and CDR2 from the germline V gene are MNHEY and SVGEGT. Trimming took off 4 bases at V and 3 bases at J, with 2 bases between the two ends. This CDR3 contains 11 residues. The CDR3 region has the DNA TGTGCCAGCAGTTCAACAGATACGCAGTATTTT. As protein: CASSSTDTQYF.

V and J are TRBV7-8 and TRBJ2-5; 8 nucleotides match TRBD1. Germline assignment: CDR1 SGHVS and CDR2 FQNEAQ. V dropped 5 bases and J dropped 5; count of bases not matched to a gene: 7. This CDR3 is built from 14 residues. CDR3 residues: CASSRQGIQETQYF. CDR3 DNA: TGTGCCAGCAGCCGACAGGGGATCCAGGAGACCCAGTACTTC.

The chain joins TRBV7-2 to TRBJ2-3; TRBD2 matches 9 bases. V lost 3 bases and J lost 6; bases outside the gene matches: 7. Per germline, CDR1 SGHTA and CDR2 FQGNSA. This CDR3 spans 15 amino acids. CDR3: CASSFGGGVADTQYF. For the CDR3, the DNA is TGTGCCAGCAGCTTTGGCGGGGGGGTGGCGGATACGCAGTATTTT.

Turning to this clone: Other DNA sequences from this sample encode an identical CDR3 as well. CDR3 sequence: CASSEQGYEQYV. CDR3 nucleotides: TGTGCCAGCAGTGAACAGGGGTACGAGCAGTACGTC. The chain links TRBV6-1 to TRBJ2-7; the D gene is possibly TRBD1 (6 bases). Germline assignment: CDR1 MNHNS and CDR2 SASEGT. V was pared by 2 bases and J by 4 bases, with 6 bases between. CDR3 length: 12 residues.

On this clone: Other DNA sequences in this specimen translate into the identical CDR3. V is TRBV2 and J is TRBJ2-5; D gene ambiguous. This CDR3 comprises 12 residues. Germline-derived CDR1 and CDR2 are SNHLY and FYNNEI. Trimming removed 2 bases at V and 3 bases at J, with 4 bases between. CDR3 residues: CASSEQKETQYF. The CDR3 DNA reads TGTGCCAGCAGTGAACAAAAAGAGACCCAGTACTTC. Full variable domain (rest looked up from reference TRBV2 and TRBJ2-5): EPEVTQTPSHQVTQMGQEVILRCVPISNHLYFYWYRQILGQKVEFLVSFYNNEISEKSEIFDDQFSVERPDGSNFTLKIRSTKLEDSAMYFCASSEQKETQYFGPGTRLLVL.